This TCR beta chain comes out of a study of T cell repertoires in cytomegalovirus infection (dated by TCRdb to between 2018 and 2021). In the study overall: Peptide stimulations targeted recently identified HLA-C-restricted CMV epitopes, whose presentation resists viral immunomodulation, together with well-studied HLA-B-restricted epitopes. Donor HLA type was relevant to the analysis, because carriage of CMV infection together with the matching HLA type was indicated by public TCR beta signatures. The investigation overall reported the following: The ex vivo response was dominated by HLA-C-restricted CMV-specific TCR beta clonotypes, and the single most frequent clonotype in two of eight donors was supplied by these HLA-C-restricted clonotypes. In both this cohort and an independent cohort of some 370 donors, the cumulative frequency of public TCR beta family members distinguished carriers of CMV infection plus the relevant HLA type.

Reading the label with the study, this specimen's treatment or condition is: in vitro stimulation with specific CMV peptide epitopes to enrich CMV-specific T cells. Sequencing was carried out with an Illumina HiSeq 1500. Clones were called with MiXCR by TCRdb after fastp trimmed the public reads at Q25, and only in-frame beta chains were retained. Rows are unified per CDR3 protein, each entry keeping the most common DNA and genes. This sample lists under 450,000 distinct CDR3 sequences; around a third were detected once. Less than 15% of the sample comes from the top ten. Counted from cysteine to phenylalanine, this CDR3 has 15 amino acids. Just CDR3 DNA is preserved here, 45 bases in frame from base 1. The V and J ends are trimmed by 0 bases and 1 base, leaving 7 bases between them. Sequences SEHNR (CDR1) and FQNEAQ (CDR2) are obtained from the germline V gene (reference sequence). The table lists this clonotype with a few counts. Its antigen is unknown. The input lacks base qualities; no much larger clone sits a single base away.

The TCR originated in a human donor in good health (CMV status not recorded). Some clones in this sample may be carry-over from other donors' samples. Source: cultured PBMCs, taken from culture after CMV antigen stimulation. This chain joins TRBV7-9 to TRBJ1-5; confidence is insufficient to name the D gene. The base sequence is TGTGCCAGCAGCTTAGCGATGGGAAGCAATCAGCCCCAGCATTTT. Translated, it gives CASSLAMGSNQPQHF.